One and the same sample provided the 30 T cell receptor beta chains below, sequenced in a study of Ad26.COV2.S vaccination and SARS-CoV-2 variants. Repertoires were generated with immunoSEQ multiplex PCR, while TCRdb's copy carries only in-frame clones and drops some. The sample yields about 460,000 clones, around 89% seen once. Specified treatment: some 20 received Ad26.COV2.S at low or high dose, single or two shots; five or six received placebo; per-sample allocation not given. Samples came from day 63 after the first vaccine or placebo injection. Sample: peripheral blood, taken in a trial of Ad26.COV2.S vaccine versus placebo. All receptors derive from a person aged 18-60 years who received the Ad26.COV2.S COVID-19 vaccine or a placebo.

The gene calls are TRBV9 and TRBJ1-2; D possibly corresponds to TRBD1 (5 bases). Trimming left V 3 bases short and J 2 bases short, with 5 bases between. CDR1 is SGDLS, CDR2 YYNGEE, per germline. This CDR3 has 12 amino acids. This CDR3 is CASSGQNYGYTF. The CDR3 bases are TGTGCCAGCAGCGGACAGAACTATGGCTACACCTTC.

The chain carries TRBV6-5 and TRBJ2-7, with TRBD2 matching over 7 bases. Germline loops: CDR1 MNHEY, CDR2 SVGAGI. The ends lost 0 bases at V and 4 bases at J; junction bases unmatched: 9. The CDR3 sequence is 16 residues long. The CDR3 DNA reads as TGTGCCAGCAGTTACTCGGCTAGCGGAGCCACATACGAGCAGTACTTC. Its protein product is CASSYSASGATYEQYF.

The V and J genes are TRBV5-1 and TRBJ2-1, with a possible D match to TRBD1 (6 bases). This CDR3 spans 14 amino acids. With 4 bases removed from V and 2 bases from J, the gap between germline ends came to 10 bases. The germline V gene has CDR1 SGHRS and CDR2 YFSETQ. Here the CDR3 DNA reads TGCGCCAGCAGCATGGGACAAACCTACAATGAGCAGTTCTTC. Encoded protein: CASSMGQTYNEQFF.

This chain joins TRBV27 and TRBJ2-1; TRBD2 matches 8 bases. Germline V CDR1 and CDR2: MNHEY, SMNVEV (reference sequence). J lost 6 bases, V lost 5 bases, and 6 bases had no gene match. The CDR3 runs 14 residues. The CDR3 region is CASSPLAETNEQFF. Here the CDR3 DNA reads TGTGCCAGCAGTCCACTAGCGGAAACCAATGAGCAGTTCTTC.

The chain employs TRBV7-9 and TRBJ2-4; 8 bases fit TRBD1. CDR1 and CDR2 from the germline V gene are SEHNR and FQNEAQ (reference sequence). CDR3 length: 17 residues. Trimming cost V 5 bases and J 2 bases; bases outside gene matches: 11. CDR3 sequence: CASSIFQGAGTKNIQYF. DNA for the CDR3: TGTGCCAGCAGCATCTTTCAGGGGGCAGGGACCAAAAACATTCAGTACTTC.

The chain links TRBV9 to TRBJ2-2; maybe TRBD1 (6 bases). The CDR3 extends over 15 amino acids. V lost 4 bases to trimming and J lost 5 bases, with 15 bases between them. The V gene's germline CDR1 is SGDLS and CDR2 YYNGEE. CDR3 region: CASSPPAGETGELFF. In nucleotides, the CDR3 is TGTGCCAGCAGCCCTCCGGCAGGGGAGACCGGGGAGCTGTTTTTT.

The chain uses TRBV5-1 and TRBJ2-7; 8 nucleotides align to TRBD1. The CDR3 length is 14 residues. Germline CDR1 reads SGHRS; CDR2 reads YFSETQ. J lost 6 bases, V lost 4 bases, and 9 bases had no gene match. The CDR3 coding sequence is TGCGCCAGCAGCGTGATAGGCAGGGGGCGCGAGCAGTACTTC. Protein: CASSVIGRGREQYF.

V gene TRBV19 combines with J gene TRBJ1-3; D is uncertain. The CDR3 runs 14 residues. CDR1 is LNHDA and CDR2 is SQIVND in the germline V gene (reference sequence). V was cut by 5 bases and J by 0 bases, with 8 bases left in between. CDR3 sequence reads: CASSPETSGNTIYF. The CDR3 nucleotides are TGTGCCAGTAGTCCAGAGACCTCTGGAAACACCATATATTTT.

The rearrangement links TRBV3-1 (or the pseudogene TRBV3-2) to TRBJ2-1; 8 bases line up with TRBD2. V lost 1 base to trimming and J lost 8 bases; unmatched junction nucleotides: 7. Per germline, CDR1 LGHDT and CDR2 YNNKEL (reference sequence). The CDR3 sequence is 15 residues long. The CDR3, as DNA: TGTGCCAGCAGCCAAGGAGCGGGGGTTGGCTATGAGCAGTTCTTC. Translation: CASSQGAGVGYEQFF.

The rearrangement links TRBV5-1 to TRBJ2-3; 8 nucleotides match TRBD2. Germline values: CDR1 SGHRS, CDR2 YFSETQ. There are 16 residues in the CDR3. Trimming took 5 bases from V and 0 from J; bases not matched to a gene: 8. The CDR3 DNA reads as TGCGCCAGCAGGTTTAGCGGGACACAAAGCACAGATACGCAGTATTTT. Its protein product is CASRFSGTQSTDTQYF.

The chain couples TRBV2 to TRBJ1-3; a possible D gene is TRBD1 (6 bases). Germline V CDR1 and CDR2: SNHLY, FYNNEI. This CDR3 region has 14 residues. V lost 6 bases and J 1 base, leaving 10 bases between the germline ends. This CDR3 reads CASSPGTSGNTIYF. The CDR3 region has the DNA TGTGCCAGCAGCCCCGGGACATCTGGAAACACCATATATTTT.

The rearrangement joins TRBV27 to TRBJ2-3, with D tentatively TRBD2 (5 bases). V was cut by 2 bases and J by 0 bases, with 12 bases left in between. There are 16 residues in the CDR3. Germline V gives CDR1 MNHEY, CDR2 SMNVEV (reference sequence). CDR3 sequence: CASSLEYGLSTDTQYF. DNA for the CDR3: TGTGCCAGCAGTTTAGAATATGGACTTAGCACAGATACGCAGTATTTT.

The chain couples TRBV9 to TRBJ2-1; D remains unclear. The CDR3 extends over 11 amino acids. Germline loops: CDR1 SGDLS, CDR2 YYNGEE. V shed 4 bases and J shed 15 bases, with 14 bases lying between them. Here the CDR3 DNA reads TGTGCCAGCAGCTCCGGCCCCATTCGGTTCTTC. Translating it yields CASSSGPIRFF.

This clone is a singleton in its sample. The chain recombines TRBV21-1 with TRBJ2-3; TRBD2, the D gene given by the table, was not confirmed from the DNA. TRBV21-1 is a pseudogene locus. The CDR3 covers 18 residues. The CDR3, as DNA: TGTGCCAGCAGCACCCGCCGGACTAGCGGGAGGTGGACAGATACGCAGTATTTT. Its translation: CASSTRRTSGRWTDTQYF.

The genes are TRBV18 and TRBJ1-4, with TRBD1 matching over 9 bases. CDR1 is KGHSH, CDR2 LQKENI, per germline. The CDR3 covers 15 residues. Losses at the gene ends were 6 bases for V and 7 bases for J; bases not matched to a gene: 9. The CDR3: CASSQRTGESEKLFF. CDR3 sequence (DNA): TGTGCCAGCTCTCAAAGGACAGGGGAGAGTGAAAAACTGTTTTTT.

V and J are TRBV6-5 and TRBJ2-7; D is uncertain. Trimming took 6 bases from V and 7 from J, leaving 10 bases between them. Germline loops: CDR1 MNHEY, CDR2 SVGAGI. The CDR3 length is 11 residues. The CDR3 here is CASSSPTEQYF. The CDR3 nucleotides are TGTGCCAGCAGCTCCCCCACGGAGCAGTACTTC.

The rearrangement joins TRBV3-1 (or the pseudogene TRBV3-2) to TRBJ2-1, with 8 bases identical to TRBD2. CDR1 is LGHDT, CDR2 YNNKEL, per germline (reference sequence). The J segment lost 15 bases and the V segment lost 4 bases, leaving 8 bases of the junction unmatched. The CDR3 is made up of 12 amino acids. CDR3 amino acids: CASSPGLAMPFF. The CDR3 nucleotides read TGTGCCAGCAGCCCAGGACTAGCAATGCCGTTCTTC.

The chain joins TRBV10-3 to TRBJ1-2, with D hard to call. The CDR3 totals 13 residues. The V gene's germline CDR1 is ENHRY and CDR2 SYGVKD. The ends were cut back, 2 bases at V and 10 bases at J, with 14 bases in the middle. The CDR3 here is CAISEPNGRPYTF. DNA for the CDR3: TGTGCCATCAGTGAGCCGAACGGCAGGCCCTACACCTTC.

The genes are TRBV5-1 and TRBJ1-1, with TRBD1 identical over 9 bases. CDR3 length: 14 amino acids. Germline V gives CDR1 SGHRS, CDR2 YFSETQ. Trimming took 2 bases from V and 7 from J; bases not matched to a gene: 6. The CDR3 region has the DNA TGCGCCAGCAGCTTCGGGACAGGGATGGTTGAAGCTTTCTTT. As protein: CASSFGTGMVEAFF.

The sample holds a few counts of this clone. This chain connects TRBV7-2 to TRBJ2-7; D is unresolved. Germline CDR1 reads SGHTA; CDR2 reads FQGNSA. Trimming removed 3 bases from V and 2 bases from J, with 11 bases in between. The CDR3 is 14 amino acids. The CDR3 DNA reads TGTGCCAGCAGCTTTAACGGCAGACCCTACGAGCAGTACTTC. Translated: CASSFNGRPYEQYF.

CDR3 nucleotides: TGTGCCAGCAGTAGGGGGACTATTTATTCGCTAGCCAAAAACATTCAGTACTTC. This sequence encodes CASSRGTIYSLAKNIQYF. V and J are TRBV28 and TRBJ2-4; TRBD2 might be the D (7 bases). In germline, CDR1 is MDHEN, CDR2 SYDVKM. The CDR3 spans 18 residues. Deletions cut 5 bases from V and 0 bases from J, with 20 bases between.

The V gene is TRBV13, the J gene TRBJ2-1, with D unresolved. Per the germline V gene, CDR1 is PRHDT and CDR2 is FYEKMQ (reference sequence). The CDR3 runs to 14 residues. Trimming removed 2 bases at V and 5 bases at J, with 10 bases between. The CDR3 loop is CASSLWLVNNEQFF. For the CDR3, the DNA is TGTGCCAGCAGCTTATGGCTCGTAAACAATGAGCAGTTCTTC.

This sequence joins TRBV3-1 (or the pseudogene TRBV3-2) and TRBJ1-5; the D is unclear. V was pared by 0 bases and J by 6 bases, with 9 bases between. The CDR3 runs to 14 residues. CDR1 is LGHDT, CDR2 YNNKEL, per germline (reference sequence). The CDR3, as DNA: TGTGCCAGCAGCCAAGAGTCGTCGACTCAGCCCCAGCATTTT. This encodes CASSQESSTQPQHF.

The chain combines TRBV7-9 with TRBJ1-3, with TRBD1 identical over 7 bases. Trimming took 5 bases from V and 4 from J; bases not matched to a gene: 8. Germline CDR1 SEHNR, CDR2 FQNEAQ (reference sequence). The CDR3 is 15 residues long. The CDR3 is CASSAQTGVGNTIYF. CDR3 in DNA: TGTGCCAGCAGCGCACAAACAGGGGTCGGAAACACCATATATTTT. Filled out from reference TRBV7-9 and TRBJ1-3, the complete variable domain reads DTGVSQNPRHKITKRGQNVTFRCDPISEHNRLYWYRQTLGQGPEFLTYFQNEAQLEKSRLLSDRFSAERPKGSFSTLEIQRTEQGDSAMYLCASSAQTGVGNTIYFGEGSWLTVV.

On this clone: Other nucleotide sequences in the sample specify the same CDR3. This chain connects TRBV7-9 to TRBJ1-4, with 7 bases fitting TRBD1. The length of the CDR3 is 14 residues. Looked up from germline, CDR1 is SEHNR and CDR2 is FQNEAQ (reference sequence). The trim removed 1 base at V and 6 bases at J, leaving 2 bases unmatched. CDR3 in amino acids: CASSLGQGDEKLFF. The CDR3 DNA is TGTGCCAGCAGCTTAGGCCAGGGGGATGAAAAACTGTTTTTT.

This rearrangement joins TRBV28 to TRBJ1-5; D is unresolved. The V gene lost 4 bases and the J gene lost 6 bases, with 7 bases spanning the gap. The CDR3 has 12 amino acids. CDR1 MDHEN and CDR2 SYDVKM come from the germline V gene. CDR3 residues: CASSSPAQPQHF. CDR3 coding DNA: TGTGCCAGCAGTTCCCCAGCTCAGCCCCAGCATTTT. The full variable domain, rest sourced from reference TRBV28 and TRBJ1-5, is DVKVTQSSRYLVKRTGEKVFLECVQDMDHENMFWYRQDPGLGLRLIYFSYDVKMKEKGDIPEGYSVSREKKERFSLILESASTNQTSMYLCASSSPAQPQHFGDGTRLSIL.

This chain uses TRBV28 with TRBJ2-5; 10 bases align to TRBD1. Looked up from germline, CDR1 is MDHEN and CDR2 is SYDVKM. The V gene end was trimmed by 9 bases and the J gene end by 2 bases; junction bases not matched to a gene: 6. The CDR3 covers 14 residues. CDR3 loop: CARKLDRGQETQYF. CDR3 nucleotides: TGTGCCAGAAAACTGGACAGGGGGCAAGAGACCCAGTACTTC.

V and J are TRBV7-2 and TRBJ2-6; 7 nucleotides agree with TRBD1. V was clipped by 5 bases and J by 2 bases; unmatched bases: 3. The CDR3 runs to 15 residues. Germline V gives CDR1 SGHTA, CDR2 FQGNSA. CDR3 in DNA: TGTGCCAGCAGCAGAGGGGGCCCTGGGGCCAACGTCCTGACTTTC. It translates to CASSRGGPGANVLTF.

The rearrangement links TRBV12-3 or TRBV12-4 to TRBJ1-1; tentative D call: TRBD1 (6 bases). Trimming took off 6 bases at V and 6 bases at J, with 14 bases between the two ends. The CDR3 contains 13 residues. The CDR3 bases are TGTGCCAGCAGCTCGGGGTGGGGGCCTGAAGCTTTCTTT. It translates to CASSSGWGPEAFF.

The chain uses TRBV7-2 and TRBJ2-3; perhaps TRBD2 as D (7 bases). Germline-derived CDR1 and CDR2 are SGHTA and FQGNSA. The CDR3 extends over 15 amino acids. V was pared by 8 bases and J by 3 bases, with 18 bases between. The CDR3 is CASVNRGAGTDTQYF. CDR3 DNA: TGTGCCAGCGTAAATCGGGGGGCTGGTACAGATACGCAGTATTTT.